This T cell receptor (beta chain) is drawn from a study of blood T cell repertoires in COVID-19. Study-wide context: T cells, B-cell-depleted T cells, or PBMCs supplied cDNA or gDNA.

The assay was immunoSEQ multiplex PCR, and TCRdb's table has in-frame clones only and misses some. This table has about 250,000 clones, approximately 84% appearing once. Trimming removed 1 base at V and 6 bases at J, with 12 bases between. The CDR3 sequence is 14 residues long. Germline-derived CDR1 and CDR2 are GTSNPN and SVGIG (reference sequence). Participants were aged 18 to 89 years from approximately 25 US areas. What the recovered Cohort 3 donors had was two negative PCRs, clearance, or symptom resolution. The origin of this receptor is a man between 40 and 49 years old who had recovered from COVID-19. This sequence joins TRBV30 and TRBJ2-2, with a possible D match to TRBD2 (5 bases). The sequencing input was PBMCs or T cells enriched from blood (not recorded which). CDR3 loop: CAWSAIAGPGELFF. Written as DNA, the CDR3 is TGTGCCTGGAGTGCGATTGCGGGCCCCGGGGAGCTGTTTTTT. Full variable domain (outside the CDR3, taken from reference TRBV30 and TRBJ2-2): SQTIHQWPATLVQPVGSPLSLECTVEGTSNPNLYWYRQAAGRGLQLLFYSVGIGQISSEVPQNLSASRPQDRQFILSSKKLLLSDSGFYLCAWSAIAGPGELFFGEGSRLTVL.